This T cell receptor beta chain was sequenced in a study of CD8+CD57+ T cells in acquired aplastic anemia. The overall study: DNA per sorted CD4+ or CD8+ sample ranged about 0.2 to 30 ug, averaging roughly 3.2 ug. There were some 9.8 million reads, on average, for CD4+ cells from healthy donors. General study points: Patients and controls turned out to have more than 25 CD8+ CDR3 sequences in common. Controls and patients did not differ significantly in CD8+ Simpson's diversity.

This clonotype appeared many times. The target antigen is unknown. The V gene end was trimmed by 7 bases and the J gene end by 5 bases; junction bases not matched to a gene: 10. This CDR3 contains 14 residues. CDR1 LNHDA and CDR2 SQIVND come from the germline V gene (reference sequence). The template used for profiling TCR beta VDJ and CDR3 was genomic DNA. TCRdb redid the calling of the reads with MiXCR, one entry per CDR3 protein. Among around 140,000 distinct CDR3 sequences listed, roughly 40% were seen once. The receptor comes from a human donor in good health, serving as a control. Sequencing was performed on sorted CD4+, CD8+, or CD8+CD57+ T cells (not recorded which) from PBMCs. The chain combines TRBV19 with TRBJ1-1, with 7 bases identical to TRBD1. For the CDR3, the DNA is TGTGCCAGTAAATCCCAAGCAGGGGGAACTGAAGCTTTCTTT. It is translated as CASKSQAGGTEAFF.